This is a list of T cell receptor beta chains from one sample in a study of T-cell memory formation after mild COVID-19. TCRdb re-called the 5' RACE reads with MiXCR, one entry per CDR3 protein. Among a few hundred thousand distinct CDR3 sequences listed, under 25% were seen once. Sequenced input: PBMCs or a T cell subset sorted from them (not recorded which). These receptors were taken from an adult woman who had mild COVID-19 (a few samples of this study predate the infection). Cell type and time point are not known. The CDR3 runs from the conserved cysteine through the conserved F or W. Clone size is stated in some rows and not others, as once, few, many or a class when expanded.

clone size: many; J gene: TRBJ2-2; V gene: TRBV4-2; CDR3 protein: CASSPQGAENTGELFF
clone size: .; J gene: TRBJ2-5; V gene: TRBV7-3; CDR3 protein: CASSSNNLLGETQYF
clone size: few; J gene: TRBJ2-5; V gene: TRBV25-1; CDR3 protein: CASRGGQSRRETQYF
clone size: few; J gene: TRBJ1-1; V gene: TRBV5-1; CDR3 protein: CASSQRTGDTEAFF
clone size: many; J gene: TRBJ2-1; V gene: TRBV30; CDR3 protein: CAWRKAAYNEQFF
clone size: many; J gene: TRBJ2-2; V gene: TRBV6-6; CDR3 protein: CASLLWGARGTGELFF
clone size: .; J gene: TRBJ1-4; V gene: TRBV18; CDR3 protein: CASSPDGSSEKLFF
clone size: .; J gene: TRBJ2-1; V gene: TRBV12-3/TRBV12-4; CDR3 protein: CASTPWRQASYNEQFF
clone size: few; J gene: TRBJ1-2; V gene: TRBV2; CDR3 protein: CASSLDRGPCTF
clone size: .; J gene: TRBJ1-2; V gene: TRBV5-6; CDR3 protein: CASSSQGAGYGYTF
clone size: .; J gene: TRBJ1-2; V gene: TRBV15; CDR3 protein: CATSRDRGTAFSYGYTF
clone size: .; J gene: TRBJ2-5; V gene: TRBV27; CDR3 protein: CASSLRASGGVRETQYF
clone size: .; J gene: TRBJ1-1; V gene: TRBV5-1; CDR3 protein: CASSTETGEAFF
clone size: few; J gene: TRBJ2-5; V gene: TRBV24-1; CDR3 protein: CATSDPPSEETQYF
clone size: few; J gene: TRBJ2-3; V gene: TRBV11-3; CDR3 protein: CASSPGTSGALGTDTQYF
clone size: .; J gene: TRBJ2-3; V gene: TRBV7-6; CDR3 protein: CASSTGLAGGITDTQYF
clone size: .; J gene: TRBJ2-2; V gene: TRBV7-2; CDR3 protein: CASSPFGTSGRKTGELFF
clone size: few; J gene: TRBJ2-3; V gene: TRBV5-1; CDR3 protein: CASSPPTGTLTDTQYF
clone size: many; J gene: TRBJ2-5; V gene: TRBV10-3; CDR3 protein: CAISEWETQYF
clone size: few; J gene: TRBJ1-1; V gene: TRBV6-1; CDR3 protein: CASSSTGSRTEAFF
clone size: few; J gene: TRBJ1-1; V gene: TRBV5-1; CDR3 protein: CASSLERQLMNTEAFF
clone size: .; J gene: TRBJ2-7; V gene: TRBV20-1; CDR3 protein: CSARGTRDRGKYEQYF
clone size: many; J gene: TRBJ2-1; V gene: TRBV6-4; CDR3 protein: CASSDSSVTYNEQFF
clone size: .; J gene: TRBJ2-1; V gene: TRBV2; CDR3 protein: CASSAPGTSGRNEQFF
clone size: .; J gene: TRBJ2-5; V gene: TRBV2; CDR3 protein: CAGSEGAVVQETQYF
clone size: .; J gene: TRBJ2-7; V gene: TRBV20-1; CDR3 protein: CSARGAADSYEQYF
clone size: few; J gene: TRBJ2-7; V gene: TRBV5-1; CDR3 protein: CASSVGLAGANEQYF
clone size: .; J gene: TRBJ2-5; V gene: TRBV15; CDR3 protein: CATSRGTGSETQYF
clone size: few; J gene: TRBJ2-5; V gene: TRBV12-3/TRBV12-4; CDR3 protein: CASSLGGAIETQYF
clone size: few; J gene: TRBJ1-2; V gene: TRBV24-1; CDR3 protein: CATSDAPGQGRLTF
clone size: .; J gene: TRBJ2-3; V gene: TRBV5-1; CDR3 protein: CASTPRLAGTDTQYF
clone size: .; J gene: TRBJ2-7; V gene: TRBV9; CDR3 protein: CASSVAVASEQYF
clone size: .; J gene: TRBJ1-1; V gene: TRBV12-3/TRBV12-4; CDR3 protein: CASSAWAGPEAFF
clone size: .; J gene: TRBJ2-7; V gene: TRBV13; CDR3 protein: CASSLWGVKTYEQYF
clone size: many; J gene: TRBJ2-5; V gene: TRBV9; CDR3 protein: CASSVDGQGRETQYF
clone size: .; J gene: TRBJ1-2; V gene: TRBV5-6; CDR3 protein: CASSLTRQGAKGFYGYTF
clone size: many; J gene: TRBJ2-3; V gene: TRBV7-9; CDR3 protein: CASSPGGGLSTDTQYF
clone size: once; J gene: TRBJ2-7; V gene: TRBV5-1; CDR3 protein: CASSLPDGGGRRTDEQYF
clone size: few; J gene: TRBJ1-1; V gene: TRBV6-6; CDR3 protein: CASSQYRFF
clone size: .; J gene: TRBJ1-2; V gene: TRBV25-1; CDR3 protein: CARTGEGSAGLYGYTF
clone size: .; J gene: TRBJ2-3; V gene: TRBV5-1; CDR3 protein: CASSLGRGTSTDTQYF
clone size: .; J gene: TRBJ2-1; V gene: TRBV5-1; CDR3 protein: CASSQGQGLYNEQFF
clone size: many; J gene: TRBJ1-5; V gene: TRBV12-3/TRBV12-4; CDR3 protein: CASSSDNRNQPQHF
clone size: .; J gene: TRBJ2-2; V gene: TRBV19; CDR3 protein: CASRWGPSGGELFF
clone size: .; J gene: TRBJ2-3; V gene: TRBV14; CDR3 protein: CASSQKRWDSGQDTQYF
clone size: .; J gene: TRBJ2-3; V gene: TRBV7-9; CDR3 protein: CASSLYHLLAGGITDTQYF
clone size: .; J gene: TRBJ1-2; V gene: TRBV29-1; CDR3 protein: CSATDRVDGYTF
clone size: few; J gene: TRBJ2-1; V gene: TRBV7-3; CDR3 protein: CASSSSRSASEQFF
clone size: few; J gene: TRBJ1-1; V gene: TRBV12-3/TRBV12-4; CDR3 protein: CASRVNRDTEAFF
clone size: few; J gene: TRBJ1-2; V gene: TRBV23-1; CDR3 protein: CASSQIAPRYGYTF
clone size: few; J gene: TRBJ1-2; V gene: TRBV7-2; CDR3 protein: CASSLARDPNYGYTF
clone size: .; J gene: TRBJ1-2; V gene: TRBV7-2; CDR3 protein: CASSGQTNYGYTF
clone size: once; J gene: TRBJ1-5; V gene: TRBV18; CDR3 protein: CASSPRTRRGTEPQHF
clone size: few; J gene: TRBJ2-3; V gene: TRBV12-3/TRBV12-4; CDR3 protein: CASSLTDSPPDTQYF
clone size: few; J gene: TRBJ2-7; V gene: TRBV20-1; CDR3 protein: CSARDTYSYEQYF